The T cell receptor beta chain under discussion was sequenced for a study of blood T cells in healthy people across ages. Study observations and caveats: Researchers said unsorted PBMCs prevented a conclusive naive versus antigen-experienced comparison. Changes seen in expanded clonotypes were possibly confounded by donor CMV status left unknown.

Alongside a J-beta primer mix, a sample-barcoded 5' primer served in a second PCR lasting about 6 to 11 cycles. Sequencing recovered at least 2.5 million CDR3-containing paired-end reads from each sample. TCRdb passed the 5' RACE reads through MiXCR, listing each CDR3 protein once. Of around 1.7 million distinct CDR3 sequences in the sample, 28% were seen once. The study recruited healthy Caucasian donors from Russia who were aged roughly 6 to 100. As concerns this clonotype: Its antigen remains unidentified.

After removal of 0 bases from V and 6 bases from J, the junction contained 9 bases not matched to a gene. Germline V gene sequence: CDR1 LGHDT, CDR2 YNNKEL (reference sequence). The CDR3 covers 17 residues. Sequencing was carried out using blood. The gene calls are TRBV3-1 and TRBJ2-3, with 10 bases that match TRBD2. The clonotype originates from a woman aged 25-40 years in good health. The CDR3 sequence is CASSQEIAGGPPDTQYF. CDR3 nucleotides: TGTGCCAGCAGCCAAGAAATAGCGGGGGGTCCTCCGGATACGCAGTATTTT.